This TCR beta chain was recovered during a study of CXCR3-negative and CXCR3-positive naive CD8 T cells. Study results and limitations: From TRB CDR3 properties, TCR strength was inferred; surface CD5 did not differ between naive subsets. CXCR3-positive naive cells carried more hydrophobic TRB CDR3s than CXCR3-negative naive cells did.

All TRB cDNA libraries came from 5' RACE performed with UMI labels. TCRdb re-called the 5' RACE reads and catalogs CDR3 proteins one per entry, DNA excluded. This repertoire includes tens of thousands of distinct CDR3 sequences. Remarks on this clonotype: The target antigen is unknown.

Germline V gives CDR1 DFQATT, CDR2 SNEGSKA (reference sequence). The CDR3 loop spans 12 amino acids. The sample was naive CXCR3+ CD8+ T cells from blood. As to subset: CD45RO-CCR7+CD27+CD95- naive CD8+ T cells expressing CXCR3 (TNR3+). The TCR was taken from a human donor in good health. Some clones in this sample may be carry-over from other donors' samples. The chain employs TRBV20-1 and TRBJ2-3. The CDR3 loop is CSALISTDTQYF.